This T cell receptor beta chain comes out of a study of T cell changes during pregnancy in multiple sclerosis. Profiling relied on immunoSEQ multiplex PCR, and the TCRdb table lists in-frame clones only, not all of them. The sample lists about 79,000 clones, about 89% occurring once. Germline-derived CDR1 and CDR2 are LGHNT and FRNRAP. The V and J ends lost 2 bases and 8 bases respectively, with 13 bases between them. The CDR3 totals 14 residues. This sequence joins TRBV12-5 and TRBJ2-1; D gene uncertain. Sequences were derived from CD4+ T cells from peripheral blood mononuclear cells, sampled in the second trimester of pregnancy. The TCR sequence derives from a female donor with multiple sclerosis, enrolled in a pregnancy study. The CDR3, as DNA: TGTGCTAGTGGTTTGCTCACTCAGGTTGATGAGCAGTTCTTC. Protein product: CASGLLTQVDEQFF.